Presented here are 32 T cell receptor beta chains from one specimen sequenced in a study of cytomegalovirus exposure and HLA in healthy donors. 13 Jbeta primers and 60 Vbeta primers were used for the PCR. Generated by immunoSEQ multiplex PCR, the TCRdb table keeps only in-frame clones and is missing some. The sample gives roughly 200,000 clones, around four fifths of which show up once; 2.7% is in the top ten. The sample was PBMCs. The source of these receptors is a woman aged 55-70 years in good health and CMV-seropositive.

The gene calls are TRBV7-9 and TRBJ1-1; D gene unclear. The CDR3 has 13 amino acids. The germline V gene has CDR1 SEHNR and CDR2 FQNEAQ (reference sequence). V was pared by 5 bases and J by 4 bases, with 11 bases between. The DNA of the CDR3 is TGTGCCAGCAGCCCGTATGGGCTCACTGAAGCTTTCTTT. Protein: CASSPYGLTEAFF.

The genes are TRBV7-2 and TRBJ1-6; unclear D gene. Trimming cost V 5 bases and J 9 bases, with 8 bases left between them. The germline V gene encodes CDR1 SGHTA and CDR2 FQGNSA. The CDR3 consists of 12 residues. The DNA of the CDR3 is TGTGCCAGCAGCCCCGGAGGTTCACCCCTCCACTTT. Its protein product is CASSPGGSPLHF.

The CDR3 DNA reads TGTGCCAGCAGCTCCGGGACAGGGAAGGAGGAGGGCTACACCTTC. This encodes CASSSGTGKEEGYTF. This sequence joins TRBV5-4 and TRBJ1-2; 9 nucleotides match TRBD1. After removal of 3 bases from V and 8 bases from J, the junction contained 11 bases not matched to a gene. The CDR3 has 15 amino acids. CDR1 SGHNT and CDR2 YYREEE come from the germline V gene (reference sequence).

V and J are TRBV7-8 and TRBJ2-5; D gene uncertain. The J call is in doubt because the DNA end fits TRBJ2-7 better. The CDR3 consists of 13 residues. Germline V gene lookup returns CDR1 SGHVS and CDR2 FQNEAQ. CDR3 sequence: CASSLAVSYEQYF. The CDR3 DNA sequence: TGTGCCAGCAGCTTAGCGGTTTCCTACGAGCAGTACTTC.

The chain is built from TRBV5-1 and TRBJ2-5; maybe TRBD1 (5 bases). TRBJ2-7 matches the DNA end more closely, so the J call is doubtful. This CDR3 contains 15 residues. CDR1 and CDR2 from the germline V gene are SGHRS and YFSETQ. CDR3 coding DNA: TGCGCCAGCAGCTACAGTGGCTTCCGAAGGGGCGAGCAGTACTTC. It specifies CASSYSGFRRGEQYF.

The J gene is TRBJ2-2, the V gene TRBV2; TRBD2 is a possible D gene (5 bases). V was shortened by 8 bases and J by 4 bases, with 14 bases between the two germline ends. The germline CDR1 and CDR2 sequences are SNHLY and FYNNEI. There are 14 residues in the CDR3. The CDR3 reads CASGGSASTGELFF. For the CDR3, the DNA is TGTGCCAGCGGAGGTAGCGCTAGCACCGGGGAGCTGTTTTTT. Drawing the rest from reference TRBV2 and TRBJ2-2, the complete variable domain is EPEVTQTPSHQVTQMGQEVILRCVPISNHLYFYWYRQILGQKVEFLVSFYNNEISEKSEIFDDQFSVERPDGSNFTLKIRSTKLEDSAMYFCASGGSASTGELFFGEGSRLTVL.

The chain couples TRBV5-1 to TRBJ2-1; D not resolved. There are 12 residues in the CDR3. The germline V and J ends were trimmed by 0 bases and 9 bases, with 7 bases remaining between them. Germline V gene data show CDR1 as SGHRS and CDR2 as YFSETQ. CDR3 protein: CASSLATREQFF. Here the CDR3 DNA reads TGCGCCAGCAGCTTGGCCACACGTGAGCAGTTCTTC.

V and J are TRBV30 and TRBJ2-3; 7 positions agree with TRBD2. Germline CDR1 is GTSNPN and CDR2 is SVGIG (reference sequence). The length of the CDR3 is 15 residues. With V trimmed by 3 bases and J by 4 bases, 10 bases remained unmatched. The CDR3 loop reads CAWRGYGGSADTQYF. CDR3 coding DNA: TGTGCCTGGAGGGGTTATGGCGGGAGCGCAGATACGCAGTATTTT.

This clone was counted only a few times. This chain connects TRBV20-1 to TRBJ2-5; no reliable D call. Germline V gives CDR1 DFQATT, CDR2 SNEGSKA (reference sequence). Between the trimmed V and J ends, which lost 3 bases and 8 bases, there was a span of 7 bases. The CDR3 contains 10 residues. CDR3 loop: CSASHSTQYF. In DNA form, the CDR3 reads TGCAGTGCTAGCCACTCCACCCAGTACTTC.

The genes are TRBV5-1 and TRBJ2-7, with 10 bases identical to TRBD2. The germline gives CDR1 SGHRS, CDR2 YFSETQ. This CDR3 spans 16 amino acids. Trimming at V came to 6 bases and at J to 4 bases, leaving 13 bases not matched to a gene. CDR3 protein: CASTRGGASGSYEQYF. CDR3 DNA: TGCGCCAGCACGCGGGGGGGAGCTAGCGGGAGTTACGAGCAGTACTTC.

The chain employs TRBV2 and TRBJ2-1, with D perhaps matching TRBD2 (5 bases). Trimming took off 4 bases at V and 0 bases at J, with 10 bases between the two ends. The length of the CDR3 is 15 residues. The germline CDR1 and CDR2 sequences are SNHLY and FYNNEI. CDR3 DNA: TGTGCCAGCAGTGGCGGGCCCTTCTCCTACAATGAGCAGTTCTTC. Residues: CASSGGPFSYNEQFF.

The rearrangement joins TRBV5-1 to TRBJ2-3; tentatively, D is TRBD1 (6 bases). Between the trimmed V and J ends, which lost 4 bases and 6 bases, there was a span of 15 bases. Germline CDR1 reads SGHRS; CDR2 reads YFSETQ. The CDR3 spans 14 residues. The CDR3, as DNA: TGCGCCAGCAGCGGCCTTTACAGGGACGATACGCAGTATTTT. Translated, it gives CASSGLYRDDTQYF.

J is TRBJ2-3 and V is TRBV9, with 11 nucleotides matching TRBD2. V was clipped by 1 base and J by 5 bases; unmatched bases: 9. The CDR3 loop spans 17 amino acids. Germline lookup yields CDR1 SGDLS and CDR2 YYNGEE. CDR3 nucleotide sequence: TGTGCCAGCAGCGTAAGGGGTAGCGGGGGGGCCGGAGATACGCAGTATTTT. It yields the protein CASSVRGSGGAGDTQYF.

A few counts support this clone. The V gene is TRBV5-4, the J gene TRBJ2-5, with D uncertain. This CDR3 region has 13 residues. V dropped 4 bases and J dropped 1 base, with 8 bases sitting between them. Looked up from germline, CDR1 is SGHNT and CDR2 is YYREEE (reference sequence). The CDR3 protein is CASSPQIQETQYF. The CDR3 DNA reads as TGTGCCAGCAGCCCCCAAATCCAAGAGACCCAGTACTTC.

This rearrangement joins TRBV5-1 to TRBJ2-5, with 8 bases lining up with TRBD2. Trimming removed 5 bases from V and 4 bases from J; junction bases left unmatched: 10. This CDR3 has 15 residues. The V gene's germline CDR1 is SGHRS and CDR2 YFSETQ. The CDR3 reads CASRFGGAVGETQYF. The CDR3 DNA reads as TGCGCCAGCAGATTCGGGGGGGCGGTGGGAGAGACCCAGTACTTC.

The chain couples TRBV19 to TRBJ1-2; 8 bases are shared with TRBD1. The CDR3 length is 14 residues. Losses at the gene ends were 4 bases for V and 8 bases for J; bases not matched to a gene: 9. Germline CDR1 reads LNHDA; CDR2 reads SQIVND (reference sequence). In DNA, the CDR3 is TGTGCCAGTAGTACCACGGACAGGGCAGGCGGCTACACCTTC. It is translated as CASSTTDRAGGYTF.

The chain employs TRBV6-1 and TRBJ1-6; D is ambiguous. Germline V gene lookup returns CDR1 MNHNS and CDR2 SASEGT. V dropped 1 base and J dropped 14 bases, with 9 bases sitting between them. The CDR3 spans 12 residues. CDR3 sequence reads: CASSEEAVALHF. For the CDR3, the DNA is TGTGCCAGCAGTGAAGAGGCGGTAGCCCTCCACTTT.

V and J are TRBV30 and TRBJ2-7, with TRBD2 matching over 13 bases. Germline V gives CDR1 GTSNPN, CDR2 SVGIG (reference sequence). Losses at the gene ends were 2 bases for V and 5 bases for J; bases not matched to a gene: 6. This CDR3 has 15 residues. CDR3 loop: CAWSLGLAGENEQYF. CDR3 sequence (DNA): TGTGCCTGGAGTCTAGGACTAGCGGGAGAAAACGAGCAGTACTTC.

The chain carries TRBV15 and TRBJ2-7, with 9 bases identical to TRBD1. The germline V gene has CDR1 LNHNV and CDR2 YYDKDF (reference sequence). This CDR3 has 16 amino acids. Germline trimming cut 0 bases from V and 4 bases from J; bases unmatched to any gene: 7. As DNA, the CDR3 is TGTGCCACCAGCAGAGACTTGGCACAGGGGGCGTACGAGCAGTACTTC. Protein product: CATSRDLAQGAYEQYF.

DNA for the CDR3: TGCGCCAGCAGCCAAGATCGGGGTCGGGAGACCCAGTACTTC. As protein: CASSQDRGRETQYF. This chain joins TRBV4-1 and TRBJ2-5; D is perhaps TRBD2 (5 bases). The CDR3 totals 14 residues. The V and J ends lost 0 bases and 5 bases respectively, with 10 bases between them. From germline, CDR1 is MGHRA and CDR2 YSYEKL.

On this clone itself: In the same sample, other DNA sequences code for this CDR3. The rearrangement uses TRBV6-5 and TRBJ1-5; D remains unclear. The germline V gene encodes CDR1 MNHEY and CDR2 SVGAGI. This CDR3 contains 15 residues. V shed 6 bases and J shed 1 base, with 13 bases lying between them. CDR3 nucleotides: TGTGCCAGCAGCCCTAGGAGGGTGAGCAATCAGCCCCAGCATTTT. Protein: CASSPRRVSNQPQHF.

The chain carries TRBV7-8 and TRBJ2-7, with no clear D. Germline loops: CDR1 SGHVS, CDR2 FQNEAQ. There are 13 residues in the CDR3. The CDR3 reads CAIKQEPAYEQYF. CDR3 DNA sequence: TGTGCTATCAAGCAAGAGCCGGCCTACGAGCAGTACTTC. The whole variable domain, filled in from reference TRBV7-8 and TRBJ2-7, reads GAGVSQSPRYKVAKRGQDVALRCDPISGHVSLFWYQQALGQGPEFLTYFQNEAQLDKSGLPSDRFFAERPEGSVSTLKIQRTQQEDSAVYLCAIKQEPAYEQYFGPGTRLTVT.

This clone came up a few times. The chain carries TRBV7-6 and TRBJ1-1, with 7 bases that match TRBD1. The CDR3 runs to 15 residues. V was pared by 2 bases and J by 1 base, with 4 bases of the junction left unmatched. CDR1 SGHVS and CDR2 FNYEAQ come from the germline V gene. DNA of the CDR3: TGTGCCAGCAGCTTAAAGAGGGACAGGAACACTGAAGCTTTCTTT. It codes for CASSLKRDRNTEAFF.

This clone was detected a few times. The genes are TRBV30 and TRBJ1-6, with 7 bases that match TRBD1. V shed 3 bases and J 9 bases; nucleotides not matched to a gene: 5. This CDR3 is 13 amino acids long. CDR1 and CDR2 from the germline V gene are GTSNPN and SVGIG (reference sequence). CDR3 bases: TGTGCCTGGAGACAGGGGCTGGCTTCACCCCTCCACTTT. This sequence encodes CAWRQGLASPLHF.

The chain uses TRBV11-3 and TRBJ2-5; TRBD1 agrees at 10 bases. CDR1 and CDR2 from the germline V gene are SGHNT and YENEEA. V gave up 5 bases and J gave up 5 bases; unmatched junction bases: 8. The CDR3 contains 15 residues. The CDR3 DNA follows: TGTGCCAGCAGCGATGGACAGGGGGGTGGGGAGACCCAGTACTTC. Its translation: CASSDGQGGGETQYF.

CDR3 in amino acids: CASSYSNNRETQYF. DNA for the CDR3: TGTGCCAGCAGTTACTCGAACAACAGAGAGACCCAGTACTTC. V gene TRBV6-6 combines with J gene TRBJ2-5; D call uncertain. Germline V gene data show CDR1 as MNHNY and CDR2 as SVGAGI (reference sequence). The CDR3 has 14 amino acids. The ends were cut back, 0 bases at V and 4 bases at J, with 9 bases in the middle.

This clone was seen more than once but under ten times. The V and J genes are TRBV7-9 and TRBJ2-7; D remains ambiguous. Germline CDR1 and CDR2: SEHNR and FQNEAQ (reference sequence). This CDR3 region has 13 residues. Trimming shortened V by 1 base and J by 6 bases, and 10 bases separated the two germline ends. The chain's CDR3 is CASSLEARSEQYF. The CDR3 DNA reads TGTGCCAGCAGCTTAGAAGCCCGGAGCGAGCAGTACTTC. Supplemented by reference TRBV7-9 and TRBJ2-7, the full variable domain reads DTGVSQNPRHKITKRGQNVTFRCDPISEHNRLYWYRQTLGQGPEFLTYFQNEAQLEKSRLLSDRFSAERPKGSFSTLEIQRTEQGDSAMYLCASSLEARSEQYFGPGTRLTVT.

CDR3 in amino acids: CASRDGGATYGYTF. The CDR3 DNA follows: TGTGCCAGCAGGGACGGAGGGGCGACCTATGGCTACACCTTC. The chain links TRBV6-1 to TRBJ1-2; tentatively, D is TRBD1 (5 bases). This CDR3 contains 14 residues. Germline CDR1 and CDR2: MNHNS and SASEGT. V was shortened by 6 bases and J by 4 bases, with 15 bases between the two germline ends.

In its sample, this clone was seen a few times. The chain joins TRBV28 to TRBJ2-1, with 7 bases that match TRBD2. Germline CDR1 reads MDHEN; CDR2 reads SYDVKM. This CDR3 contains 13 residues. V lost 7 bases, J lost 8 bases, and 8 bases stayed unmatched. This CDR3 reads CASTSGIEDEQFF. The CDR3 DNA sequence: TGTGCCAGCACCAGCGGGATCGAAGATGAGCAGTTCTTC. Based on the CDR3 plus reference TRBV28 and TRBJ2-1, the full variable domain is DVKVTQSSRYLVKRTGEKVFLECVQDMDHENMFWYRQDPGLGLRLIYFSYDVKMKEKGDIPEGYSVSREKKERFSLILESASTNQTSMYLCASTSGIEDEQFFGPGTRLTVL.

The J gene is TRBJ2-5, the V gene TRBV29-1, with 9 positions matching TRBD1. Matching the DNA end better, TRBJ2-7 makes the J call doubtful. From germline, CDR1 is SQVTM and CDR2 ANQGSEA. The CDR3 is made up of 12 amino acids. In DNA form, the CDR3 reads TGCAGCGCCCGGGACAGGGCCTACGAGCAGTACTTC. This codes for CSARDRAYEQYF.

This chain links TRBV19 with TRBJ1-2; 10 bases agree with TRBD1. CDR1 and CDR2 from the germline V gene are LNHDA and SQIVND (reference sequence). Trimming removed 5 bases from V and 0 bases from J; junction bases left unmatched: 9. The CDR3 loop spans 17 amino acids. The CDR3 region is CASSHGTGVRANYGYTF. CDR3 nucleotides: TGTGCCAGTAGTCATGGGACAGGGGTCCGAGCTAACTATGGCTACACCTTC.

The rearrangement uses TRBV6-1 and TRBJ2-5; D is undetermined. The ends were cut back, 9 bases at V and 4 bases at J, with 12 bases in the middle. Germline CDR1 reads MNHNS; CDR2 reads SASEGT. CDR3 length equals 12 residues. DNA of the CDR3: TGTGCCAGTACCTCCAGTGGAGAGACCCAGTACTTC. Residues: CASTSSGETQYF.